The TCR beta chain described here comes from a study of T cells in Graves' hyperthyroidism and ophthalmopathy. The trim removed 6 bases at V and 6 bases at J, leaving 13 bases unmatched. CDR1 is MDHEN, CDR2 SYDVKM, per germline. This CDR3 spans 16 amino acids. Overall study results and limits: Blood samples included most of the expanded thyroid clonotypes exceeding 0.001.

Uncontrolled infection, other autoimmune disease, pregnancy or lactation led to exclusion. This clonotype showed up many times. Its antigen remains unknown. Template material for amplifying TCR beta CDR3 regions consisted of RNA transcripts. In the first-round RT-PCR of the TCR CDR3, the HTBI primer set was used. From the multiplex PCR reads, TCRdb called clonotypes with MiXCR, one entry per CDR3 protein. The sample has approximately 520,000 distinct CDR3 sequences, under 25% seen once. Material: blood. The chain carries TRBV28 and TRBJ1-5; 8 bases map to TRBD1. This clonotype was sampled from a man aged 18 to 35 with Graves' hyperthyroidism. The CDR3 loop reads CASSPHTGGTGQPQHF. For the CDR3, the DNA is TGTGCCAGCAGCCCACATACAGGGGGAACGGGTCAGCCCCAGCATTTT.